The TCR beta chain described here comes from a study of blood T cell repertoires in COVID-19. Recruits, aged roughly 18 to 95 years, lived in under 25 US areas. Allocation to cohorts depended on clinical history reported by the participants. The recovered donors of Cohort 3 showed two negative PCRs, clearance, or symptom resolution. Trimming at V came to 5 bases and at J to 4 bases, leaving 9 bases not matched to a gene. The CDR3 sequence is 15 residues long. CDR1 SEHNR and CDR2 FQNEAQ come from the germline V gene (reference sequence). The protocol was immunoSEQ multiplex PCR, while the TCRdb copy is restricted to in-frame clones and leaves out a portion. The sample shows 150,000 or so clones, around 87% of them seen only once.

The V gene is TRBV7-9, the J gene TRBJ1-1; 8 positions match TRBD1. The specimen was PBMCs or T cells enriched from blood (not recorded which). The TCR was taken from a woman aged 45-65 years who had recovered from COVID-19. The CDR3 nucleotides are TGTGCCAGCAGCCCGGGACAGGTAGTTGGCACTGAAGCTTTCTTT. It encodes CASSPGQVVGTEAFF.